This T cell receptor beta chain was identified in a study of T-cell reconstitution after alpha-beta-depleted transplantation in children. Preparation of the TCRbeta library involved a method that used unique molecular identifiers. TCRdb re-derived calls from the PCR reads in MiXCR, one entry per CDR3 protein. Of hundreds of thousands of distinct CDR3 sequences in the sample, 10% to 15% are singletons; the top ten hold 2% to 2.5%. From germline, CDR1 is SGDLS and CDR2 YYNGEE. The germline V and J ends were trimmed by 4 bases and 4 bases, with 14 bases remaining between them. The CDR3 extends over 15 amino acids.

This sample comprised PBMCs, mostly from graft donor cells, obtained 360 days after TCRalphabeta/CD19-depleted stem cell transplant. The TCR originated in a male patient under 18 who had a stem cell transplant for acute myeloid leukemia, so the T cells may come from the graft donor. The chain carries TRBV9 and TRBJ2-2; TRBD2 might be the D (6 bases). This CDR3 is CASSPTGLSTGELFF. The CDR3 coding sequence is TGTGCCAGCAGCCCTACGGGACTTAGCACCGGGGAGCTGTTTTTT. The full variable domain, with the rest looked up from reference TRBV9 and TRBJ2-2, is DSGVTQTPKHLITATGQRVTLRCSPRSGDLSVYWYQQSLDQGLQFLIQYYNGEERAKGNILERFSAQQFPDLHSELNLSSLELGDSALYFCASSPTGLSTGELFFGEGSRLTVL.